These 22 T cell receptor beta chains were sequenced from one sample in a study of cytomegalovirus exposure and HLA in healthy donors. PCR primers comprised 60 Vbeta and 13 Jbeta primers. Using immunoSEQ multiplex PCR, the repertoire was profiled, and TCRdb retains in-frame clones only, with some absent. The data contain approximately 150,000 clones, 80% of them singletons. Sample: PBMCs. The origin of the receptors is a young man in good health and CMV-seropositive.

The chain has TRBV7-2 and TRBJ1-5; unclear D gene. The CDR3 spans 14 residues. The V and J ends lost 2 bases and 7 bases respectively, with 12 bases between them. The germline gives CDR1 SGHTA, CDR2 FQGNSA. The CDR3 DNA follows: TGTGCCAGCAGCTTACGAGGAAGAGGACAGCCCCAGCATTTT. Its protein is CASSLRGRGQPQHF.

CDR3 protein: CASSQTTDATYEQYF. CDR3 nucleotide sequence: TGCGCCAGCAGCCAAACGACAGATGCAACCTACGAGCAGTACTTC. The rearrangement joins TRBV4-1 to TRBJ2-7, with a possible D match to TRBD1 (5 bases). V lost 2 bases and J 2 bases, leaving 13 bases between the germline ends. This CDR3 has 15 residues. Germline CDR1 reads MGHRA; CDR2 reads YSYEKL.

This clone was seen only a few times. The CDR3 is CASSLNRNTEAFF. CDR3 sequence (DNA): TGCGCCAGCAGCTTGAACAGGAACACTGAAGCTTTCTTT. The chain carries TRBV5-1 and TRBJ1-1; no definite D call. The CDR3 sequence is 13 residues long. With 1 base removed from V and 1 base from J, the gap between germline ends came to 5 bases. Germline V lookup: CDR1 SGHRS, CDR2 YFSETQ.

The J gene is TRBJ1-1, the V gene TRBV7-9; tentatively, D is TRBD1 (6 bases). This CDR3 has 13 amino acids. The germline V gene encodes CDR1 SEHNR and CDR2 FQNEAQ (reference sequence). Trimming took off 5 bases at V and 6 bases at J, with 13 bases between the two ends. CDR3 residues: CASSPKGQPEAFF. The CDR3 coding sequence is TGTGCCAGCAGCCCTAAAGGACAGCCTGAAGCTTTCTTT.

J is TRBJ2-7 and V is TRBV11-2, with a weak D call TRBD2 (6 bases). This CDR3 contains 18 residues. V was pared by 4 bases and J by 6 bases, with 28 bases between. Looked up from germline, CDR1 is SGHAT and CDR2 is FQNNGV. The CDR3 DNA is TGTGCCAGCAGCTCCCTGTCCCTCTCCTCTCCGGGGGTTGTCGAGCAGTACTTC. This gives the protein CASSSLSLSSPGVVEQYF.

This chain links TRBV5-1 with TRBJ1-4; TRBD1 agrees at 7 bases. The germline V gene encodes CDR1 SGHRS and CDR2 YFSETQ. Trimming cost V 0 bases and J 8 bases; bases outside gene matches: 4. The CDR3 totals 14 residues. CDR3: CASSLEGGQEKLFF. CDR3 bases: TGCGCCAGCAGCTTGGAAGGGGGCCAGGAAAAACTGTTTTTT.

V gene TRBV15 combines with J gene TRBJ2-6, with D possibly matching TRBD2 (6 bases). Looked up from germline, CDR1 is LNHNV and CDR2 is YYDKDF (reference sequence). The CDR3 spans 16 residues. V was clipped by 3 bases and J by 0 bases, with 9 bases between them. The CDR3 region is CATSREGNSGANVLTF. As DNA, the CDR3 is TGTGCCACCAGCAGGGAGGGAAACTCTGGGGCCAACGTCCTGACTTTC. Full variable domain (missing parts from reference TRBV15 and TRBJ2-6): DAMVIQNPRYQVTQFGKPVTLSCSQTLNHNVMYWYQQKSSQAPKLLFHYYDKDFNNEADTPDNFQSRRPNTSFCFLDIRSPGLGDTAMYLCATSREGNSGANVLTFGAGSRLTVL.

This chain links TRBV10-2 with TRBJ1-1; TRBD1 aligns across 7 bases. Germline CDR1 is WSHSY and CDR2 is SAAADI. There are 14 residues in the CDR3. With V trimmed by 9 bases and J by 4 bases, 11 bases remained unmatched. CDR3 DNA sequence: TGCGCCAGTAACAACAGGGGTATGGGCACTGAAGCTTTCTTT. Residues: CASNNRGMGTEAFF.

The chain combines TRBV11-2 with TRBJ1-2; TRBD1 agrees at 7 bases. Germline CDR1 is SGHAT and CDR2 is FQNNGV. This CDR3 comprises 15 residues. The V and J ends lost 5 bases and 5 bases, in that order; junction bases with no gene match: 11. As DNA, the CDR3 is TGTGCCAGCAGCAAACGTGACAGGGCGGTATATGGCTACACCTTC. It specifies CASSKRDRAVYGYTF.

J is TRBJ2-1 and V is TRBV28; tentative D call: TRBD2 (6 bases). CDR1 and CDR2 (germline): MDHEN, SYDVKM. The CDR3 runs 15 residues. Trimming stripped 5 bases from V and 3 bases from J, with 14 bases between. CDR3: CASSGSGTHYNEQFF. The CDR3 DNA reads as TGTGCCAGCAGTGGGTCCGGGACTCACTACAATGAGCAGTTCTTC.

The rearrangement links TRBV6-6 to TRBJ2-1; no clear D. V dropped 5 bases and J dropped 2 bases, with 13 bases sitting between them. The length of the CDR3 is 15 residues. Germline CDR1 MNHNY, CDR2 SVGAGI (reference sequence). CDR3 sequence: CASSGPGRTYNEQFF. In DNA, the CDR3 is TGTGCCAGCAGTGGTCCAGGCAGAACCTACAATGAGCAGTTCTTC.

The chain carries TRBV18 and TRBJ2-3, with D unclear. With 2 bases removed from V and 2 bases from J, the gap between germline ends came to 5 bases. This CDR3 spans 13 amino acids. CDR1 and CDR2 (germline): KGHSH, LQKENI. In DNA form, the CDR3 reads TGTGCCAGCTCACCAGGAGTCACAGATACGCAGTATTTT. Its translation: CASSPGVTDTQYF.

This chain uses TRBV11-2 with TRBJ1-1; 7 bases match TRBD1. The V segment lost 1 base and the J segment 1 base; nucleotides outside the gene matches: 3. Germline assignment: CDR1 SGHAT and CDR2 FQNNGV. The CDR3 extends over 15 amino acids. The DNA of the CDR3 is TGTGCCAGCAGCTTAGTGACAGGGAAGAACACTGAAGCTTTCTTT. Amino acid sequence: CASSLVTGKNTEAFF. The entire variable domain, with the rest obtained from reference TRBV11-2 and TRBJ1-1, is as follows: EAGVAQSPRYKIIEKRQSVAFWCNPISGHATLYWYQQILGQGPKLLIQFQNNGVVDDSQLPKDRFSAERLKGVDSTLKIQPAKLEDSAVYLCASSLVTGKNTEAFFGQGTRLTVV.

This clone was seen a single time. The chain uses TRBV15 and TRBJ1-5; D may be TRBD1 (6 bases). The V end was cut by 4 bases, the J end by 3 bases, with 13 bases between. Germline V gives CDR1 LNHNV, CDR2 YYDKDF (reference sequence). CDR3 length equals 15 residues. DNA for the CDR3: TGTGCCACCAGCACTCGAGGGGGGGCCAATCAGCCCCAGCATTTT. This codes for CATSTRGGANQPQHF.

This chain links TRBV5-6 with TRBJ2-7; 8 bases are shared with TRBD2. This CDR3 has 14 residues. Germline V gives CDR1 SGHDT, CDR2 YYEEEE. V was pared by 3 bases and J by 0 bases, with 2 bases of the junction left unmatched. This CDR3 is CASSSGTSSYEQYF. As DNA, the CDR3 is TGTGCCAGCAGCTCCGGGACTAGCTCCTACGAGCAGTACTTC.

The chain employs TRBV13 and TRBJ2-2, with 7 bases that match TRBD2. Trimming took 5 bases from V and 5 from J; bases not matched to a gene: 5. The CDR3 has 14 amino acids. Germline V gives CDR1 PRHDT, CDR2 FYEKMQ (reference sequence). DNA for the CDR3: TGTGCCAGCAGCCTCGGGAGGAGGACCGGGGAGCTGTTTTTT. It specifies CASSLGRRTGELFF.

This chain joins TRBV6-5 and TRBJ2-3, with D uncertain. CDR3 length: 13 residues. V was trimmed by 5 bases and J by 0 bases, leaving 6 bases between them. The germline CDR1 and CDR2 sequences are MNHEY and SVGAGI. The DNA for the CDR3 is TGTGCCAGCAGTGGCATAAGCACAGATACGCAGTATTTT. It encodes CASSGISTDTQYF.

The chain employs TRBV19 and TRBJ1-5; 11 nucleotides align to TRBD1. The V and J ends lost 3 bases and 1 base, in that order; junction bases with no gene match: 8. Germline V gene lookup returns CDR1 LNHDA and CDR2 SQIVND (reference sequence). The CDR3 runs 18 residues. The DNA of the CDR3 is TGTGCCAGTAGTATTAGGGGAGGGACAGGGGGAAGCAATCAGCCCCAGCATTTT. Translated: CASSIRGGTGGSNQPQHF. The full variable domain, its missing parts supplied by reference TRBV19 and TRBJ1-5, is DGGITQSPKYLFRKEGQNVTLSCEQNLNHDAMYWYRQDPGQGLRLIYYSQIVNDFQKGDIAEGYSVSREKKESFPLTVTSAQKNPTAFYLCASSIRGGTGGSNQPQHFGDGTRLSIL.

The chain couples TRBV4-1 to TRBJ2-5, with a tentative D call TRBD1 (5 bases). This CDR3 region has 14 residues. Germline lookup yields CDR1 MGHRA and CDR2 YSYEKL. Trimming shortened V by 1 base and J by 5 bases, and 11 bases separated the two germline ends. Here the CDR3 reads CASSQVVRVETQYF. The DNA for the CDR3 is TGCGCCAGCAGCCAAGTAGTCAGGGTGGAGACCCAGTACTTC.

The chain joins TRBV5-1 to TRBJ2-5, with 7 bases matching TRBD2. Per germline, CDR1 SGHRS and CDR2 YFSETQ. J lost 4 bases, V lost 3 bases, and 18 bases had no gene match. The CDR3 is 18 residues long. The CDR3 region is CASSSGYGVAGWGETQYF. The CDR3 DNA is TGCGCCAGCAGCTCCGGATATGGGGTAGCGGGCTGGGGAGAGACCCAGTACTTC.

The chain combines TRBV19 with TRBJ1-1; D possibly corresponds to TRBD1 (5 bases). V was trimmed by 5 bases and J by 5 bases, leaving 9 bases between them. The CDR3 extends over 12 amino acids. Germline CDR1 is LNHDA and CDR2 is SQIVND (reference sequence). CDR3 loop: CASSVGGTEAFF. CDR3 bases: TGTGCCAGTAGTGTGGGGGGTACTGAAGCTTTCTTT.

The rearrangement uses TRBV19 and TRBJ2-5, with TRBD1 as a possible D gene (6 bases). The CDR3 has 14 residues. In germline, CDR1 is LNHDA, CDR2 SQIVND (reference sequence). The V end lost 3 bases, the J end lost 3 bases, and 11 bases lay between the germline ends. This CDR3 reads CASSIRRQEETQYF. CDR3 coding DNA: TGTGCCAGTAGTATTCGGAGACAGGAAGAGACCCAGTACTTC.